One T cell receptor (beta chain) is described in this entry. Its antigen is unidentified. This record belongs to a study of Ad26.COV2.S vaccination and SARS-CoV-2 variants. Points from the study as a whole: Analyses that measured TCR breadth and depth may have underestimated total T cell responses.

The method was immunoSEQ multiplex PCR; TCRdb's version includes in-frame clones alone and lacks a portion of them. The data hold about 350,000 clones, with 92% observed a single time. The germline CDR1 and CDR2 sequences are DFQATT and SNEGSKA (reference sequence). This CDR3 is built from 15 residues. The V gene end was trimmed by 6 bases and the J gene end by 1 base; junction bases not matched to a gene: 11. This receptor was taken from a human donor who had recovered from COVID-19. The source was peripheral blood, collected after recovery from COVID-19. The V call is TRBV20-1, the J call TRBJ1-1; 7 bases are shared with TRBD1. The CDR3 loop reads CSASLRGQPNTEAFF. In DNA form, the CDR3 reads TGCAGTGCCAGTTTACGGGGACAGCCGAACACTGAAGCTTTCTTT.